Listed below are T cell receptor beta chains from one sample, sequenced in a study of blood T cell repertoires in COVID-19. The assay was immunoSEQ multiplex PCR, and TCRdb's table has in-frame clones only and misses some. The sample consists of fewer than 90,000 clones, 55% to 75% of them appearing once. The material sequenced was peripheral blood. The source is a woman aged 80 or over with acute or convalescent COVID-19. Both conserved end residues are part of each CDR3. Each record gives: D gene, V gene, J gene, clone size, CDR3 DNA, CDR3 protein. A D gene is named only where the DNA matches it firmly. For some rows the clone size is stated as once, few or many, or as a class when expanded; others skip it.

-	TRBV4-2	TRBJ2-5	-	TGTGCCAGCAGCCAAGATCATACTGGCGGGCCGGGGACCCAGTACTTC	CASSQDHTGGPGTQYF
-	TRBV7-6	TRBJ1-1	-	TGTGCCAGCAGCTTAGGGGGCAGGAACACTGAAGCTTTCTTT	CASSLGGRNTEAFF
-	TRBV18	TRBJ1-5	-	TGTGCCAGCTCACCCCAGGGGATTCAGCCCCAGCATTTT	CASSPQGIQPQHF
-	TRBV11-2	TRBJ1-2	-	TGTGCCAGCAGCTCTGGACCGGGGGACTATGGCTACACCTTC	CASSSGPGDYGYTF
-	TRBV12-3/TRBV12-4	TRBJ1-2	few	TGTGCCAGCAGTTCCGGCCAGGGTCGCGGCTACACCTTC	CASSSGQGRGYTF
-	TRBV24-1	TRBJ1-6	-	TGTGCCACCAGTGATTTGCACTATCAGGGGTTACATTCACCCCTCCACTTT	CATSDLHYQGLHSPLHF
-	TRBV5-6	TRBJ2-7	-	TGTGCCAGCAGCTTGGTGGGCGGGGTTCCTACGGAGCAGTACTTC	CASSLVGGVPTEQYF
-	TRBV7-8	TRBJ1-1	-	TGTGCCAGCAGCTTCGGACATTCGAACACTGAAGCTTTCTTT	CASSFGHSNTEAFF
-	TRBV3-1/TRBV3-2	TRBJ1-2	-	TGTGCCAGCAGCCAAGATATCCGGAACTATGGCTACACCTTC	CASSQDIRNYGYTF
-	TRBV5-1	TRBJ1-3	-	TGCGCCAGCAGCTCGGTTTCCTCTGGAAACACCATATATTTT	CASSSVSSGNTIYF
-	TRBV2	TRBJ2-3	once	TGTGCCAGCAGTGGACGGGGGTCGTACACAGATACGCAGTATTTT	CASSGRGSYTDTQYF
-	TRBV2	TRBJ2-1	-	TGTGCCAGCAGTGAAAGGGGGGGCCCCTACAATGAGCAGTTCTTC	CASSERGGPYNEQFF
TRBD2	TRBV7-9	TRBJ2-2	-	TGTGCCAGCAGCTGGGACTACCCCACCGGGGAGCTGTTTTTT	CASSWDYPTGELFF
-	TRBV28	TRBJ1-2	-	TGTGCCAGCAGTTTGTTCGACAGTAACTATGGCTACACCTTC	CASSLFDSNYGYTF
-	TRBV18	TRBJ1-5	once	TGTGCCAGCTCACCTGAATACGGGGGGGGTAGCAATCAGCCCCAGCATTTT	CASSPEYGGGSNQPQHF
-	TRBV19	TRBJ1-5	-	TGTGCCACTGACGAACAGGGCTTCCCCCAGCATTTT	CATDEQGFPQHF
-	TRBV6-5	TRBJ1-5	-	TGTGCCAGCACGGTCTTAGGGGATGGCCAGCCCCAGCATTTT	CASTVLGDGQPQHF
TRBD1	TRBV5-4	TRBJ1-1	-	TGTGCCAGCAGCGGACAGGGCAACACTGAAGCTTTCTTT	CASSGQGNTEAFF
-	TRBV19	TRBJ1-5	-	TGTGCCAGTAAGGAAACAGGATGGAGCAATCAGCCCCAGCATTTT	CASKETGWSNQPQHF
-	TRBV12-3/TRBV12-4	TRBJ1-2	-	TGTGCCAGCAGTTTAGTGCGGGGAGCTGGCTACACCTTC	CASSLVRGAGYTF
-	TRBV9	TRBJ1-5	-	TGTGCCAGCAGCCCTGCGGGGGATGACCAGCCCCAGCATTTT	CASSPAGDDQPQHF
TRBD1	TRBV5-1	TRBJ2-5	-	TGCGCCAGCCAGGGACAGGGACAAGAGACCCAGTACTTC	CASQGQGQETQYF
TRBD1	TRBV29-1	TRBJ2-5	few	TGCAGCGCTAAACAGGGGATCCAAGAGACCCAGTACTTC	CSAKQGIQETQYF
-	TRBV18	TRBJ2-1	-	TGTGCCAGCTCACCACTCTGGACATCGAACCATGAGCAGTTCTTC	CASSPLWTSNHEQFF
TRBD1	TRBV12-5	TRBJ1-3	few	TGTGCTAGTGGTTTGGGGGACAGGGGGGAAAACACCATATATTTT	CASGLGDRGENTIYF
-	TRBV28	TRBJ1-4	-	TGTGCCAGCAGCTACAGTTCAACTAATGAAAAACTGTTTTTT	CASSYSSTNEKLFF
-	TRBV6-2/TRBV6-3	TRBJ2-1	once	TGTGCCAGCAGTTACGGGGTGGGGCGTTCAAGTAATGAGCAGTTCTTC	CASSYGVGRSSNEQFF
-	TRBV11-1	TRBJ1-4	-	TGTGCCAGCAGGAGAGGCGCTGATGAAAAACTGTTTTTT	CASRRGADEKLFF
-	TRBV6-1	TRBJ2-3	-	TGTGCCAGCAGTGAAGCGCACGAAATAGGAGGGTTGACTAGAGGTAGCACAGATACGCAGTATTTT	CASSEAHEIGGLTRGSTDTQYF
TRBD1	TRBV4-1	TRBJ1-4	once	TGCGCCAGCAGCCAAAGGACAGGGGTGCGTGAAAAACTGTTTTTT	CASSQRTGVREKLFF
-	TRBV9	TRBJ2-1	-	TGTGCCAGCAGCAACCGACAGCTCAATGAGCAGTTCTTC	CASSNRQLNEQFF
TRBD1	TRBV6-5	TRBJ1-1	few	TGTGCCAGCAGGCGACAGGGTCCTGAAGCTTTCTTT	CASRRQGPEAFF
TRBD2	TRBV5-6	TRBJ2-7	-	TGTGCCAGCAGCTTGAGCGGGGCCGGGGGGGAGTACTTC	CASSLSGAGGEYF
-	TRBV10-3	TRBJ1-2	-	TGTGCCATCAGTAGTACAGGAGGGTCCGGCTACACCTTC	CAISSTGGSGYTF
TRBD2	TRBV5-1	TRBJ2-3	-	TGCGCCAGCAGCTTGAGTAGCGGGGGGGCCTCGACAGATACGCAGTATTTT	CASSLSSGGASTDTQYF
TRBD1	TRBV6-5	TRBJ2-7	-	TGTGCCAGCAGCCCGACAGGGAACTACGAGCAGTACTTC	CASSPTGNYEQYF
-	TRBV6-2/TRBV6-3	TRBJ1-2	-	TGTGCCAGCAGTTCCGCCATTCCGAGACAAGCTAACTATGGCTACACCTTC	CASSSAIPRQANYGYTF
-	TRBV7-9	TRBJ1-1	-	TGTGCCAGCAGCTTAGATATCGGACAAGGAAACACTGAAGCTTTCTTT	CASSLDIGQGNTEAFF
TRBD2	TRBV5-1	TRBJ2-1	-	TGCGCCAGCAGCTCGAGACCCGGACTAGCGGGGGGGCACAATGAGCAGTTCTTC	CASSSRPGLAGGHNEQFF
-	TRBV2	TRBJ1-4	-	TGTGCCAGCTTCCGGCGGGGGGAAAAACTGTTTTTT	CASFRRGEKLFF
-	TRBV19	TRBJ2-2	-	TGTGCCAGTAGTGCAACAGGGTCCACCGGGGAGCTGTTTTTT	CASSATGSTGELFF
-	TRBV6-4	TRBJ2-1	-	TGTGCCAGCAGTGACCTAACGACAAATGAGCAGTTCTTC	CASSDLTTNEQFF
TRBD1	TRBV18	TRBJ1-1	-	TGTGCCAGCTCACGCGACAGGGCTGTTGAAGCTTTCTTT	CASSRDRAVEAFF
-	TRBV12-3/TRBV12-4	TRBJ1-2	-	TGTGCCAGCTCCGGAGCTAACTATGGCTACACCTTC	CASSGANYGYTF
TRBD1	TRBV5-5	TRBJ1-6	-	TGTGCCAGCAGCGCCACAGGGGGCGTCTATAATTCACCCCTCCACTTT	CASSATGGVYNSPLHF
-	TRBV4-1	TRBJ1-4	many	TGCGCCAGCAGCCAAAACAGGGTGGAAAAACTGTTTTTT	CASSQNRVEKLFF
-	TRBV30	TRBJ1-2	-	TGTGCCTGGAATGGCGGGGTCATAATACAATTCGGCAGTGGCTACACCTTC	CAWNGGVIIQFGSGYTF
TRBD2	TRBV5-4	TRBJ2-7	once	TGTGCCAGCAGCTTGAGACTAGCGGGGGGGCGCGAGCAGTACTTC	CASSLRLAGGREQYF
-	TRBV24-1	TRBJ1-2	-	TGTGCCACCAGTGATTCTACTATACAAGGCTACACCTTC	CATSDSTIQGYTF
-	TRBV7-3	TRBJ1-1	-	TGTGCCAGCAGCTTAGCGCTAAACACTGAAGCTTTCTTT	CASSLALNTEAFF
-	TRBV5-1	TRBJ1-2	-	TGCGCCAGCAGCGCGGACATGACGGGCTACACCTTC	CASSADMTGYTF
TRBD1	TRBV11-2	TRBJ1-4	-	TGTGCCAGCAGCCCCCCGGACAGGCGGCGTGAAAAACTGTTTTTT	CASSPPDRRREKLFF
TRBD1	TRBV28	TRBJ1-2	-	TGTGCCAGCAGTCGCTGGGACAGTAACTATGGCTACACCTTC	CASSRWDSNYGYTF
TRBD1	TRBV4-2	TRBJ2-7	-	TGTGCCAGCAGCGGCACAGGGGACATAAGGAGCTCCTACGAGCAGTACTTC	CASSGTGDIRSSYEQYF
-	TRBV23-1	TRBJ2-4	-	TGCGCCAGCAGTCAATCATGGCGGATAGATGGCAAAAACATTCAGTACTTC	CASSQSWRIDGKNIQYF
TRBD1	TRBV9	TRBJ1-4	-	TGTGCCAGCAGCGGCCAGGGGGCAATAGGAGAAAAACTGTTTTTT	CASSGQGAIGEKLFF